This T cell receptor (beta chain) was recorded in a study of human T cells and chemical hapten exposure. TCRdb passed the RACE reads through MiXCR, listing each CDR3 protein once. Among roughly 100,000 distinct CDR3 sequences listed, about 12% were seen once. Regarding time point: pre-sensitization, week 0. Described treatment: therapeutic diphenylcyclopropenone sensitization with weekly scalp DPC. Total RNA came from unfractionated whole blood. The V and J ends lost 7 bases and 0 bases, in that order; junction bases with no gene match: 3. The CDR3 is made up of 13 amino acids. Germline V lookup: CDR1 MNHEY, CDR2 SMNVEV (reference sequence).

The input for sequencing was whole blood, taken in connection with sensitization to the hapten diphenylcyclopropenone (DPC). The J gene is TRBJ2-7, the V gene TRBV27; 7 bases align to TRBD2. The TCR was taken from a woman in her fifties or sixties with alopecia areata. Some clones in this sample may be carry-over from other donors' samples. CDR3 in amino acids: CASKLAFSYEQYF. The CDR3 region has the DNA TGTGCCAGCAAACTAGCGTTCTCCTACGAGCAGTACTTC.